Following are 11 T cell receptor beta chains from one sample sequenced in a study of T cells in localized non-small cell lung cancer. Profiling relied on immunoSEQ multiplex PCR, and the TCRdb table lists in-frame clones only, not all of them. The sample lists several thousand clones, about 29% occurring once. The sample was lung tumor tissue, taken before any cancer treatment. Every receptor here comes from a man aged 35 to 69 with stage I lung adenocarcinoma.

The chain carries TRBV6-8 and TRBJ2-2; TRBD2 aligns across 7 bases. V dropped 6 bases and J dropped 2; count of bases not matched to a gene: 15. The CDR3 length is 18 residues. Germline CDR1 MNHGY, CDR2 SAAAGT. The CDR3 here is CASRLLSSGVTNTGELFF. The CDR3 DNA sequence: TGTGCCAGCAGATTACTATCCAGCGGGGTCACTAACACCGGGGAGCTGTTTTTT.

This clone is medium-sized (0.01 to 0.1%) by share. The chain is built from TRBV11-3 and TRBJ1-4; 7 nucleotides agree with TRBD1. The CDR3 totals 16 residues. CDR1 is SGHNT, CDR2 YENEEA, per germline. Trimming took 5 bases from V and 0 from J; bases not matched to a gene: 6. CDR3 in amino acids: CASSPGQVATNEKLFF. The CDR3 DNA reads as TGTGCCAGCAGCCCAGGACAGGTAGCAACTAATGAAAAACTGTTTTTT.

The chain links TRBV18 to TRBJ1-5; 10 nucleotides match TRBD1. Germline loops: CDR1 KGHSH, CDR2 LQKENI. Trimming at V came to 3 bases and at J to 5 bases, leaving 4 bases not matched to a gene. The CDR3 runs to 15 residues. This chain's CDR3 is CASSPSGTGDQPQHF. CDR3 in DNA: TGTGCCAGCTCACCTTCCGGGACAGGGGATCAGCCCCAGCATTTT.

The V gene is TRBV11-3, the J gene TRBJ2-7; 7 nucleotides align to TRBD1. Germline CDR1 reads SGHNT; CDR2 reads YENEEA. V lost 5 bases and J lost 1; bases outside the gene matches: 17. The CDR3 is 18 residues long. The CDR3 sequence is CASSRGLTGTAASYEQYF. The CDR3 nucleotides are TGTGCCAGCAGCCGAGGATTAACCGGGACAGCTGCTTCCTACGAGCAGTACTTC.

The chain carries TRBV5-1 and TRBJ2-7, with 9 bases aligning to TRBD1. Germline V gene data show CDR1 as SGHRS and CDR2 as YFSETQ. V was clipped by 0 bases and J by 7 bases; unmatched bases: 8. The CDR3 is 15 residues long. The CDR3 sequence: CASSLDGTGSREQYF. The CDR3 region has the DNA TGCGCCAGCAGCTTGGATGGGACAGGGTCTCGTGAGCAGTACTTC.

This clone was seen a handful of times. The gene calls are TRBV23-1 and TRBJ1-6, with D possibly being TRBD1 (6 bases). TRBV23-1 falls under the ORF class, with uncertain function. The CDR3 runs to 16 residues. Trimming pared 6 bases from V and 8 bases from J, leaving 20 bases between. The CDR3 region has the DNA TGCGCCAGCAGCCAGACAGGAGCTACTTGGGATTCACCCCTCCACTTT. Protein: CASSQTGATWDSPLHF.

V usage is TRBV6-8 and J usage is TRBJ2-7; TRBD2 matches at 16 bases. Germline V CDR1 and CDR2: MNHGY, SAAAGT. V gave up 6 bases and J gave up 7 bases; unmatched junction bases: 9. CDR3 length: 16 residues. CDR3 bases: TGTGCCAGCAGACCCGGGACTAGCGGGGGGGCTGGGGAGCAGTACTTC. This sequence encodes CASRPGTSGGAGEQYF.

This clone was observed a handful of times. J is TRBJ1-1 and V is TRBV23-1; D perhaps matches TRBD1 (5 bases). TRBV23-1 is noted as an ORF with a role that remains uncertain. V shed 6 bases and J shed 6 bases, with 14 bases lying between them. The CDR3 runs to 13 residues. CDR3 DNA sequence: TGCGCCAGCAGCTTGGGAGGGGTCGCTGAAGCTTTCTTT. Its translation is CASSLGGVAEAFF.

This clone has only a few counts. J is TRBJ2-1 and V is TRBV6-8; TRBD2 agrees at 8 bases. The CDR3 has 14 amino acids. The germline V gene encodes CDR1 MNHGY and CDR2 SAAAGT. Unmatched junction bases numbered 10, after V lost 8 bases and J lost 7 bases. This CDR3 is CASSGRGGPNEQFF. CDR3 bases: TGTGCCAGCTCCGGACGGGGGGGCCCTAATGAGCAGTTCTTC.

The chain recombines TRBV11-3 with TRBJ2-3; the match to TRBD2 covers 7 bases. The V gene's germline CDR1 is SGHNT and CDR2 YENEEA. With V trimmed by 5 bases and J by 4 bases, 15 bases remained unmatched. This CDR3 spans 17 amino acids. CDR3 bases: TGTGCCAGCAGCCCAAACCCCCGAGCGGGAAAGCCAGATACGCAGTATTTT. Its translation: CASSPNPRAGKPDTQYF.

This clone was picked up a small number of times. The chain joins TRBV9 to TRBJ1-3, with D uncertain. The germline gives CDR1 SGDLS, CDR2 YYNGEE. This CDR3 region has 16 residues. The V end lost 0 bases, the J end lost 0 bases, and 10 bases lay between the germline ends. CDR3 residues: CASSVGGRVSGNTIYF. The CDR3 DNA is TGTGCCAGCAGCGTAGGGGGAAGGGTCTCTGGAAACACCATATATTTT.